Sample share makes the clone carrying this T cell receptor (beta chain) medium-sized. The data are from a study of blood T cell repertoires in COVID-19. Background on the study: Whether acute or convalescent, the COVID-19 samples came from the United States, Italy and Spain.

The CDR3 is 15 residues long. Deletions cut 4 bases from V and 0 bases from J, with 13 bases between. CDR1 and CDR2 from the germline V gene are SGHTS and YDEGEE. Original methodology: Reference gene primer amplification yielded estimated nucleated cell counts. The method was immunoSEQ multiplex PCR; TCRdb's version includes in-frame clones alone and lacks a portion of them. V and J calls and clone size are those listed in that table; D and trimming were worked out from the DNA. The repertoire holds 72,000 or so clones, with approximately 86% as singletons. Sequencing was performed on peripheral blood. The rearrangement links TRBV5-8 to TRBJ1-1; D gene uncertain. The origin of this receptor is a woman in her fifties or sixties with acute or convalescent COVID-19. The CDR3 region is CASSPGESMNTEAFF. CDR3 nucleotide sequence: TGTGCCAGCAGCCCCGGTGAAAGCATGAACACTGAAGCTTTCTTT.